These 9 T cell receptor beta chains were sequenced from one sample in a study of cytomegalovirus exposure and HLA in healthy donors. The PCR used 60 Vbeta and 13 Jbeta primers. Assay used: immunoSEQ multiplex PCR; TCRdb lists only in-frame clones, some missing. The sample totals about 200,000 clones. Sequencing was performed on PBMCs. These receptors were taken from a girl aged 2 to 10 in good health and CMV-seropositive.

V gene TRBV2 combines with J gene TRBJ2-2, with D maybe TRBD2 (5 bases). The CDR3 spans 14 residues. Trimming cost V 8 bases and J 7 bases, with 17 bases left between them. Germline values: CDR1 SNHLY, CDR2 FYNNEI. This CDR3 reads CASRVSGVGGELFF. CDR3 DNA sequence: TGTGCCAGCCGTGTGTCCGGGGTGGGCGGGGAGCTGTTTTTT. Combining the CDR3 with reference TRBV2 and TRBJ2-2 gives the whole variable domain EPEVTQTPSHQVTQMGQEVILRCVPISNHLYFYWYRQILGQKVEFLVSFYNNEISEKSEIFDDQFSVERPDGSNFTLKIRSTKLEDSAMYFCASRVSGVGGELFFGEGSRLTVL.

The chain links TRBV5-8 to TRBJ1-1; 7 bases map to TRBD1. Germline CDR1 is SGHTS and CDR2 is YDEGEE. CDR3 size: 15 residues. With 4 bases clipped from V and 0 bases from J, the junction kept 6 bases outside the gene matches. For the CDR3, the DNA is TGTGCCAGCAGCCTCTCCGGGACAGTGAACACTGAAGCTTTCTTT. Translating gives CASSLSGTVNTEAFF. The whole variable domain, filled in from reference TRBV5-8 and TRBJ1-1, reads EAGVTQSPTHLIKTRGQQATLRCSPISGHTSVYWYQQALGLGLQFLLWYDEGEERNRGNFPPRFSGRQFPNYSSELNVNALELEDSALYLCASSLSGTVNTEAFFGQGTRLTVV.

The chain has TRBV10-1 and TRBJ1-5, with TRBD1 as a possible D gene (6 bases). Trimming removed 10 bases from V and 3 bases from J, with 25 bases in between. The CDR3 loop spans 17 amino acids. The germline gives CDR1 WNHNN, CDR2 SYGVQD (reference sequence). CDR3 protein: CAIPGTFSTPLNQPQHF. The CDR3 bases are TGCGCCATCCCCGGGACATTCAGTACCCCGCTCAATCAGCCCCAGCATTTT.

This chain connects TRBV20-1 to TRBJ1-2; 7 bases are a match to TRBD1. Looked up from germline, CDR1 is DFQATT and CDR2 is SNEGSKA (reference sequence). J gave up 9 bases and V 8 bases, and 9 bases lay outside the gene matches. The CDR3 is 11 amino acids. The CDR3 region has the DNA TGCAGTACCTACAGGGGTACTAGCTACACCTTC. Its protein product is CSTYRGTSYTF.

Remarks on this clone: Other nucleotide sequences from this sample produce the same CDR3. The rearrangement joins TRBV30 to TRBJ2-7, with D maybe TRBD2 (5 bases). Germline V gene sequence: CDR1 GTSNPN, CDR2 SVGIG (reference sequence). V dropped 2 bases and J dropped 5 bases, with 7 bases sitting between them. The CDR3 covers 11 residues. The CDR3 reads CAWSPLDEQYF. The CDR3 DNA follows: TGTGCCTGGAGTCCACTAGACGAGCAGTACTTC.

CDR3 residues: CASTETGGLSEAFF. The CDR3 bases are TGTGCCAGCACCGAGACAGGGGGCCTTTCTGAAGCTTTCTTT. The chain employs TRBV28 and TRBJ1-1, with 10 bases identical to TRBD1. The CDR3 runs to 14 residues. Germline CDR1 reads MDHEN; CDR2 reads SYDVKM. The junction had 8 bases not matched to a gene; V was cut back by 7 bases and J by 6 bases. The variable domain in full, with the rest retrieved from reference TRBV28 and TRBJ1-1, is DVKVTQSSRYLVKRTGEKVFLECVQDMDHENMFWYRQDPGLGLRLIYFSYDVKMKEKGDIPEGYSVSREKKERFSLILESASTNQTSMYLCASTETGGLSEAFFGQGTRLTVV.

The chain is built from TRBV5-1 and TRBJ2-1, with 11 bases identical to TRBD2. CDR3 length equals 16 residues. CDR1 is SGHRS and CDR2 is YFSETQ in the germline V gene. The ends lost 3 bases at V and 7 bases at J; junction bases unmatched: 9. CDR3 amino acids: CASSSLAGGPGNEQFF. CDR3 sequence (DNA): TGCGCCAGCAGCTCGTTAGCGGGAGGGCCCGGGAATGAGCAGTTCTTC.

This chain links TRBV28 with TRBJ1-2; D is possibly TRBD1 (5 bases). The CDR3 sequence is 14 residues long. Germline CDR1 and CDR2: MDHEN and SYDVKM. Trimming stripped 4 bases from V and 1 base from J, with 10 bases between. The CDR3 bases are TGTGCCAGCAGTTCCGGGGGTAGTAACTATGGCTACACCTTC. This encodes CASSSGGSNYGYTF.

The genes are TRBV7-2 and TRBJ1-1, with D unresolved. From germline, CDR1 is SGHTA and CDR2 FQGNSA. Trimming took off 3 bases at V and 5 bases at J, with 16 bases between the two ends. The CDR3 runs 15 residues. CDR3 in amino acids: CASSFPPPPRTEAFF. The CDR3 bases are TGTGCCAGCAGCTTTCCCCCTCCCCCCCGGACTGAAGCTTTCTTT.